The 25 T cell receptor beta chains given below trace back to one sample, sequenced in a study of cytomegalovirus exposure and HLA in healthy donors. The PCR used 60 Vbeta and 13 Jbeta primers. Using immunoSEQ multiplex PCR, the repertoire was profiled, and TCRdb retains in-frame clones only, with some absent. The table has roughly 87,000 clones, less than 85% seen once. What was sequenced was PBMCs. The origin of the receptors is a man aged 55 to 70 in good health and CMV-seronegative.

The V call is TRBV10-3, the J call TRBJ1-2; 7 bases are a match to TRBD1. Germline lookup yields CDR1 ENHRY and CDR2 SYGVKD. V shed 2 bases and J 1 base; nucleotides not matched to a gene: 7. This CDR3 has 16 amino acids. CDR3 coding DNA: TGTGCCATCAGTGAGCCCGACAGGGACGGTAACTATGGCTACACCTTC. It is translated as CAISEPDRDGNYGYTF.

This clone was detected only a few times. The chain joins TRBV7-2 to TRBJ2-5; 11 positions match TRBD2. Per the germline V gene, CDR1 is SGHTA and CDR2 is FQGNSA. The ends lost 5 bases at V and 5 bases at J; junction bases unmatched: 4. The CDR3 is made up of 14 amino acids. CDR3 nucleotide sequence: TGTGCCAGCAGCCTTTCTAGCGGGGGGGAGACCCAGTACTTC. Translated, it gives CASSLSSGGETQYF.

This chain connects TRBV6-1 to TRBJ1-4, with 8 positions matching TRBD1. V lost 8 bases and J lost 0; bases outside the gene matches: 5. CDR3 size: 15 residues. The germline CDR1 and CDR2 sequences are MNHNS and SASEGT. CDR3 sequence reads: CASRDRGATNEKLFF. The CDR3 nucleotides read TGTGCCAGCCGAGACAGGGGTGCAACTAATGAAAAACTGTTTTTT.

CDR3 protein: CASSLSYGDRDGYTF. In DNA form, the CDR3 reads TGTGCCAGCAGCTTAAGTTATGGGGACAGGGATGGCTACACCTTC. The chain combines TRBV7-9 with TRBJ1-2; 9 bases are shared with TRBD1. The CDR3 consists of 15 residues. The junction had 7 bases not matched to a gene; V was cut back by 2 bases and J by 6 bases. Germline V lookup: CDR1 SEHNR, CDR2 FQNEAQ (reference sequence). Looking up the rest from reference TRBV7-9 and TRBJ1-2 gives the full variable domain: DTGVSQNPRHKITKRGQNVTFRCDPISEHNRLYWYRQTLGQGPEFLTYFQNEAQLEKSRLLSDRFSAERPKGSFSTLEIQRTEQGDSAMYLCASSLSYGDRDGYTFGSGTRLTVV.

This clone was seen a handful of times. This rearrangement joins TRBV19 to TRBJ1-1; D remains ambiguous. Trimming removed 5 bases at V and 1 base at J, with 14 bases between. From germline, CDR1 is LNHDA and CDR2 SQIVND (reference sequence). The CDR3 runs 15 residues. The CDR3 DNA sequence: TGTGCCAGTAGTGTCGGGAGTAGGGCGAACACTGAAGCTTTCTTT. Its protein product is CASSVGSRANTEAFF.

This clone was observed once. The J gene is TRBJ1-1, the V gene TRBV19; D not resolved. V dropped 5 bases and J dropped 8 bases, with 15 bases sitting between them. Germline V gene lookup returns CDR1 LNHDA and CDR2 SQIVND (reference sequence). The CDR3 sequence is 13 residues long. CDR3 sequence reads: CASSPQVGSEAFF. The DNA for the CDR3 is TGTGCCAGTAGTCCGCAGGTTGGATCCGAAGCTTTCTTT.

The chain recombines TRBV5-1 with TRBJ2-7; a weak D match, TRBD1 (6 bases). CDR1 and CDR2 from the germline V gene are SGHRS and YFSETQ. V dropped 0 bases and J dropped 0 bases, with 16 bases sitting between them. The CDR3 has 17 residues. The CDR3 coding sequence is TGCGCCAGCAGCTTGGGCTCGGGGACACCACACTCCTACGAGCAGTACTTC. As protein: CASSLGSGTPHSYEQYF.

The genes are TRBV2 and TRBJ1-4; D might be TRBD1 (5 bases). The CDR3 spans 14 residues. Germline V lookup: CDR1 SNHLY, CDR2 FYNNEI. The V gene lost 6 bases and the J gene lost 2 bases, with 10 bases spanning the gap. The CDR3 DNA reads TGTGCCAGCAGGGCAGGGTCCACTAATGAAAAACTGTTTTTT. This translates into CASRAGSTNEKLFF.

This clone occurred once. The rearrangement links TRBV9 to TRBJ1-2; 8 bases are a match to TRBD1. V gave up 4 bases and J gave up 7 bases; unmatched junction bases: 6. The CDR3 spans 13 residues. The V gene's germline CDR1 is SGDLS and CDR2 YYNGEE. The CDR3 nucleotides read TGTGCCAGCAGCCTTGGGACAGGAGGTGGCTACACCTTC. This gives the protein CASSLGTGGGYTF.

This chain joins TRBV30 and TRBJ1-1, with D possibly matching TRBD1 (6 bases). CDR3 size: 11 residues. Germline CDR1 and CDR2: GTSNPN and SVGIG (reference sequence). The V gene lost 0 bases and the J gene lost 10 bases, with 9 bases spanning the gap. CDR3 amino acids: CAWSVPRGAFF. The CDR3, as DNA: TGTGCCTGGAGTGTACCCAGGGGAGCTTTCTTT.

The V call is TRBV7-8, the J call TRBJ2-3; 7 nucleotides line up with TRBD2. The length of the CDR3 is 19 residues. V was clipped by 0 bases and J by 0 bases; unmatched bases: 12. Germline values: CDR1 SGHVS, CDR2 FQNEAQ. CDR3 loop: CASSLAGLAGVLSTDTQYF. The DNA of the CDR3 is TGTGCCAGCAGCTTAGCAGGTCTCGCGGGGGTGCTAAGCACAGATACGCAGTATTTT.

This clone has a single count. The chain couples TRBV9 to TRBJ1-5; the D is unclear. This CDR3 contains 15 residues. V lost 3 bases to trimming and J lost 1 base, with 11 bases between them. CDR1 SGDLS and CDR2 YYNGEE come from the germline V gene. CDR3: CASSAGGSSNQPQHF. The CDR3 DNA reads TGTGCCAGCAGCGCTGGCGGGTCGAGCAATCAGCCCCAGCATTTT.

The sample holds one count of this clone. V gene TRBV19 combines with J gene TRBJ1-6, with D possibly being TRBD1 (6 bases). CDR1 LNHDA and CDR2 SQIVND come from the germline V gene (reference sequence). The germline V and J ends were trimmed by 8 bases and 9 bases, with 17 bases remaining between them. The CDR3 has 14 amino acids. This chain's CDR3 is CASQAGQSGSPLHF. The CDR3 coding sequence is TGTGCCAGTCAAGCCGGACAGTCTGGTTCACCCCTCCACTTT.

This chain joins TRBV5-6 and TRBJ2-5; D might be TRBD2 (5 bases). In germline, CDR1 is SGHDT, CDR2 YYEEEE. Trimming removed 0 bases from V and 7 bases from J, with 16 bases in between. CDR3 length: 15 amino acids. The CDR3 DNA sequence: TGTGCCAGCAGCTTGGGACGTGGCGGGCACGGGACCCAGTACTTC. Amino acid sequence: CASSLGRGGHGTQYF. Full variable domain (remainder filled in from reference TRBV5-6 and TRBJ2-5): DAGVTQSPTHLIKTRGQQVTLRCSPKSGHDTVSWYQQALGQGPQFIFQYYEEEERQRGNFPDRFSGHQFPNYSSELNVNALLLGDSALYLCASSLGRGGHGTQYFGPGTRLLVL.

The chain couples TRBV9 to TRBJ2-2; TRBD2 matches 12 bases. In germline, CDR1 is SGDLS, CDR2 YYNGEE. V was pared by 4 bases and J by 6 bases, with 7 bases of the junction left unmatched. CDR3 size: 16 residues. CDR3 loop: CASSSRTSGEAGELFF. The CDR3 DNA reads as TGTGCCAGCAGCTCTCGGACTAGCGGGGAGGCCGGGGAGCTGTTTTTT.

The chain uses TRBV6-1 and TRBJ2-1; unclear D gene. Germline CDR1 is MNHNS and CDR2 is SASEGT. V lost 11 bases to trimming and J lost 0 bases, with 14 bases between them. This CDR3 is 14 amino acids long. The CDR3 DNA reads TGTGCCGGCCGAGGCGGCAGCTCCTACAATGAGCAGTTCTTC. Residues: CAGRGGSSYNEQFF.

The chain uses TRBV6-5 and TRBJ1-2; D remains ambiguous. The CDR3 is made up of 13 amino acids. Germline CDR1 is MNHEY and CDR2 is SVGAGI. V was cut by 1 base and J by 10 bases, with 13 bases left in between. CDR3 bases: TGTGCCAGCAGTTACTTTGAAGCCCCCCCCTACACCTTC. It yields the protein CASSYFEAPPYTF.

The chain recombines TRBV30 with TRBJ1-5; maybe TRBD1 (5 bases). CDR1 and CDR2 (germline): GTSNPN, SVGIG (reference sequence). The CDR3 covers 14 residues. V gave up 3 bases and J gave up 0 bases, with 9 bases separating them. The CDR3 DNA follows: TGTGCCTGGAGGGGCAGGGATAGCAATCAGCCCCAGCATTTT. Translated: CAWRGRDSNQPQHF.

This chain joins TRBV5-1 and TRBJ2-3; 8 bases line up with TRBD1. Germline V gene sequence: CDR1 SGHRS, CDR2 YFSETQ. V was pared by 5 bases and J by 0 bases, with 5 bases of the junction left unmatched. There are 15 residues in the CDR3. CDR3 region: CASRPNRGSTDTQYF. In DNA, the CDR3 is TGCGCCAGCAGACCCAACAGGGGGAGCACAGATACGCAGTATTTT.

The chain has TRBV15 and TRBJ2-2, with D perhaps TRBD2 (6 bases). Germline CDR1 reads LNHNV; CDR2 reads YYDKDF (reference sequence). The CDR3 is made up of 16 amino acids. V was trimmed by 0 bases and J by 0 bases, leaving 8 bases between them. CDR3 coding DNA: TGTGCCACCAGCAGAGATTGGGGGGCGAACACCGGGGAGCTGTTTTTT. Translating it yields CATSRDWGANTGELFF.

The J gene is TRBJ1-2, the V gene TRBV5-4; 7 bases fit TRBD1. Germline loops: CDR1 SGHNT, CDR2 YYREEE (reference sequence). This CDR3 is 15 amino acids long. The V gene end was trimmed by 6 bases and the J gene end by 2 bases; junction bases not matched to a gene: 10. The DNA for the CDR3 is TGTGCCAGCACCCTATTTGGGACAGAGAACTATGGCTACACCTTC. Amino acid sequence: CASTLFGTENYGYTF.

V gene TRBV2 combines with J gene TRBJ2-2; maybe TRBD2 (7 bases). V lost 3 bases to trimming and J lost 0 bases, with 20 bases between them. Per germline, CDR1 SNHLY and CDR2 FYNNEI. The CDR3 length is 19 residues. Here the CDR3 reads CASSDRRRGGRANTGELFF. The CDR3, as DNA: TGTGCCAGCAGTGACCGCAGGAGGGGGGGGCGTGCGAACACCGGGGAGCTGTTTTTT.

The chain uses TRBV9 and TRBJ2-7; 7 nucleotides line up with TRBD2. The CDR3 sequence is 15 residues long. Germline V gene lookup returns CDR1 SGDLS and CDR2 YYNGEE. Germline trimming cut 4 bases from V and 0 bases from J; bases unmatched to any gene: 7. The CDR3 region has the DNA TGTGCCAGCAGCCCCCACAGCGGGATCTCCTACGAGCAGTACTTC. Translating gives CASSPHSGISYEQYF.

The chain combines TRBV9 with TRBJ1-2, with 10 bases fitting TRBD1. The CDR3 has 14 residues. Germline loops: CDR1 SGDLS, CDR2 YYNGEE. J was trimmed by 6 bases and V by 3 bases; bases with no gene match: 5. CDR3 in DNA: TGTGCCAGCAGCGACCGGACAGGGGGTGATGGCTACACCTTC. It yields the protein CASSDRTGGDGYTF.

The rearrangement joins TRBV2 to TRBJ2-6, with 7 bases matching TRBD1. Trimming cost V 0 bases and J 0 bases; bases outside gene matches: 2. Germline V gene lookup returns CDR1 SNHLY and CDR2 FYNNEI. This CDR3 has 17 residues. In DNA form, the CDR3 reads TGTGCCAGCAGTGAAGCTAGGGGGCTCTCTGGGGCCAACGTCCTGACTTTC. It encodes CASSEARGLSGANVLTF.